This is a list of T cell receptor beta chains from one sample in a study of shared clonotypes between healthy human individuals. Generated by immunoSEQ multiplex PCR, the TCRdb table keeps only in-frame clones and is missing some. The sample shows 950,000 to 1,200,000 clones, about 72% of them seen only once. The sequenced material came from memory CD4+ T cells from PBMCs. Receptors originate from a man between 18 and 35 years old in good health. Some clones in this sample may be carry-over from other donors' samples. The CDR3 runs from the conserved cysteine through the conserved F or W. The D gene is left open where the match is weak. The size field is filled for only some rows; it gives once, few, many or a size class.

CDR3 DNA: TGTGCCAGCAGTGCGTCCGGGACTAGCGGCAACGAGCAGTACTTC
CDR3 protein: CASSASGTSGNEQYF
D gene: TRBD2
V gene: TRBV7-2
J gene: TRBJ2-7
CDR3 length: 15
clone size: .

CDR3 DNA: TGTGCCAGCATGCCTCTCTGGGTACAGGGGATCTATGGCTACACCTTC
CDR3 protein: CASMPLWVQGIYGYTF
D gene: TRBD1
V gene: TRBV2
J gene: TRBJ1-2
CDR3 length: 16
clone size: .

CDR3 DNA: TGTGCCAGCAGTTTGCGAGCCTTCTACGAGCAGTACTTC
CDR3 protein: CASSLRAFYEQYF
D gene: .
V gene: TRBV28
J gene: TRBJ2-7
CDR3 length: 13
clone size: .

CDR3 DNA: TGTGCCAGCAGTTACCGACAGCGGGACTCGTTGCGCAATGAGCAGTTCTTC
CDR3 protein: CASSYRQRDSLRNEQFF
D gene: TRBD2
V gene: TRBV14
J gene: TRBJ2-1
CDR3 length: 17
clone size: .

CDR3 DNA: TGTGCCAGCAGTCTGTCTAGCGGGAGACAGTTCTTC
CDR3 protein: CASSLSSGRQFF
D gene: TRBD2
V gene: TRBV7-9
J gene: TRBJ2-1
CDR3 length: 12
clone size: .

CDR3 DNA: TGTGCCAGCAGTACCGGACAGATACCCTACGAGCAGTACTTC
CDR3 protein: CASSTGQIPYEQYF
D gene: .
V gene: TRBV6-1
J gene: TRBJ2-7
CDR3 length: 14
clone size: many

CDR3 DNA: TGCGCCAGCAGCCCGCCTCGGGGGAATACTGAAGCTTTCTTT
CDR3 protein: CASSPPRGNTEAFF
D gene: .
V gene: TRBV5-1
J gene: TRBJ1-1
CDR3 length: 14
clone size: once

CDR3 DNA: TGTGCCAGCAGGCCCCCCAGGGGGCAGGGGGACGAGCAGTACTTC
CDR3 protein: CASRPPRGQGDEQYF
D gene: TRBD1
V gene: TRBV28
J gene: TRBJ2-7
CDR3 length: 15
clone size: .

CDR3 DNA: TGCGCCAGCAGCCAGTTGGGACAGGAAGCTTTCTTT
CDR3 protein: CASSQLGQEAFF
D gene: TRBD1
V gene: TRBV4-1
J gene: TRBJ1-1
CDR3 length: 12
clone size: .

CDR3 DNA: TGTGCCAGCAGCGTAGTTGAGGACAGGGACGTGATCTACACCTTC
CDR3 protein: CASSVVEDRDVIYTF
D gene: TRBD1
V gene: TRBV9
J gene: TRBJ1-2
CDR3 length: 15
clone size: .

CDR3 DNA: TGTGCCCCTAGATTAGCGGGAGGCCCAGATACGCAGTATTTT
CDR3 protein: CAPRLAGGPDTQYF
D gene: TRBD2
V gene: TRBV30
J gene: TRBJ2-3
CDR3 length: 14
clone size: .

CDR3 DNA: TGTGCCAGCAGACGAGGGACTAGCGGACCCTACGAGCAGTACTTC
CDR3 protein: CASRRGTSGPYEQYF
D gene: TRBD2
V gene: TRBV6-5
J gene: TRBJ2-7
CDR3 length: 15
clone size: .

CDR3 DNA: TGTGCCAGCAGCTTAGGACAGGGTGGAGAGACCCAGTACTTC
CDR3 protein: CASSLGQGGETQYF
D gene: TRBD1
V gene: TRBV5-6
J gene: TRBJ2-5
CDR3 length: 14
clone size: many

CDR3 DNA: TGTGCCAGCAGCTTAGGGACAGGGCGTCAAGAGACCCAGTACTTC
CDR3 protein: CASSLGTGRQETQYF
D gene: TRBD1
V gene: TRBV7-3
J gene: TRBJ2-5
CDR3 length: 15
clone size: .

CDR3 DNA: TGTGCCAGCAGCTGGGGACTAGCGGGCAAGATCTATGAGCAGTTCTTC
CDR3 protein: CASSWGLAGKIYEQFF
D gene: TRBD2
V gene: TRBV11-2
J gene: TRBJ2-1
CDR3 length: 16
clone size: .

CDR3 DNA: TGTGCCAGCAGCGTAGGAAATCTAAACACTGAAGCTTTCTTT
CDR3 protein: CASSVGNLNTEAFF
D gene: .
V gene: TRBV9
J gene: TRBJ1-1
CDR3 length: 14
clone size: .

CDR3 DNA: TGTGCCAGCAGTTACAAGGGCTCGACTGAAGCTTTCTTT
CDR3 protein: CASSYKGSTEAFF
D gene: .
V gene: TRBV6-6
J gene: TRBJ1-1
CDR3 length: 13
clone size: .

CDR3 DNA: TGTGCCAGCAGCTCAGGGTCCGGCTATGGCTACACCTTC
CDR3 protein: CASSSGSGYGYTF
D gene: .
V gene: TRBV7-2
J gene: TRBJ1-2
CDR3 length: 13
clone size: .

CDR3 DNA: TGTGCCAGCAGTTTATCCGGAGTTAATGAAGCTTTCTTT
CDR3 protein: CASSLSGVNEAFF
D gene: .
V gene: TRBV28
J gene: TRBJ1-1
CDR3 length: 13
clone size: .

CDR3 DNA: TGTGCCAGCAGCTTAAGTGGGTCCCTGTCCTACGAGCAGTACTTC
CDR3 protein: CASSLSGSLSYEQYF
D gene: .
V gene: TRBV7-9
J gene: TRBJ2-7
CDR3 length: 15
clone size: .

CDR3 DNA: TGTGCCAGCAGTTTATTCGGGGATAGCAATCAGCCCCAGCATTTT
CDR3 protein: CASSLFGDSNQPQHF
D gene: .
V gene: TRBV28
J gene: TRBJ1-5
CDR3 length: 15
clone size: .

CDR3 DNA: TGCGCCAGCAGCCAAGACAGGAACAGGGGCGACGAGCAGTACTTC
CDR3 protein: CASSQDRNRGDEQYF
D gene: TRBD1
V gene: TRBV4-3
J gene: TRBJ2-7
CDR3 length: 15
clone size: .

CDR3 DNA: TGTGCCAGCAGTTTCAGAGGGCCACTAGATCAGCCCCAGCATTTT
CDR3 protein: CASSFRGPLDQPQHF
D gene: .
V gene: TRBV27
J gene: TRBJ1-5
CDR3 length: 15
clone size: once

CDR3 DNA: TGTGCCAGCAGCTTAGATGGGACTAGCGGGATGGGCGAGCAGTACTTC
CDR3 protein: CASSLDGTSGMGEQYF
D gene: TRBD2
V gene: TRBV7-2
J gene: TRBJ2-7
CDR3 length: 16
clone size: .

CDR3 DNA: TGTGCCAGCAGCCTCGGACAGGCTGAAAAACTGTTTTTT
CDR3 protein: CASSLGQAEKLFF
D gene: TRBD1
V gene: TRBV27
J gene: TRBJ1-4
CDR3 length: 13
clone size: .

CDR3 DNA: TGCGCCAGCAGCTTGGTACAGGGGGGGAACTACGAGCAGTACTTC
CDR3 protein: CASSLVQGGNYEQYF
D gene: .
V gene: TRBV5-1
J gene: TRBJ2-7
CDR3 length: 15
clone size: few

CDR3 DNA: TGTGCCAGCAGCGTGGCTCTAGCGGTTGGGGACAATGAGCAGTTCTTC
CDR3 protein: CASSVALAVGDNEQFF
D gene: TRBD2
V gene: TRBV9
J gene: TRBJ2-1
CDR3 length: 16
clone size: once

CDR3 DNA: TGTGCCAGCAGTTTAAGGGTGGTCGGGGGGCCCATATCGGAAAAACTGTTTTTT
CDR3 protein: CASSLRVVGGPISEKLFF
D gene: .
V gene: TRBV27
J gene: TRBJ1-4
CDR3 length: 18
clone size: .

CDR3 DNA: TGTGCCAGCAGCTTAGGAGGGAGTCCTGAAGCTTTCTTT
CDR3 protein: CASSLGGSPEAFF
D gene: .
V gene: TRBV7-9
J gene: TRBJ1-1
CDR3 length: 13
clone size: .

CDR3 DNA: TGTGCCGTTCGGGGCGTATCGGAGGAGCAGTACTTC
CDR3 protein: CAVRGVSEEQYF
D gene: .
V gene: TRBV10-3
J gene: TRBJ2-7
CDR3 length: 12
clone size: .

CDR3 DNA: TGTGCCTGGAGTCCAAACCCCCGGCGCCTTGGATATAATTCACCCCTCCACTTT
CDR3 protein: CAWSPNPRRLGYNSPLHF
D gene: .
V gene: TRBV30
J gene: TRBJ1-6
CDR3 length: 18
clone size: once

CDR3 DNA: TGTGCCACCGGCGGGGTGACCTATGGCTACACCTTC
CDR3 protein: CATGGVTYGYTF
D gene: .
V gene: TRBV7-9
J gene: TRBJ1-2
CDR3 length: 12
clone size: few

CDR3 DNA: TGCGCCAGCAGCTTGGGTGGCGGGAGTGGCCAAGAGACCCAGTACTTC
CDR3 protein: CASSLGGGSGQETQYF
D gene: TRBD2
V gene: TRBV5-1
J gene: TRBJ2-5
CDR3 length: 16
clone size: .

CDR3 DNA: TGCAGCGTTGGGGACGGCCGTTATGGCTACACCTTC
CDR3 protein: CSVGDGRYGYTF
D gene: .
V gene: TRBV29-1
J gene: TRBJ1-2
CDR3 length: 12
clone size: .

CDR3 DNA: TGTGCCAGCAGAGGGACTAGCGGAACCTACGAGCAGTACTTC
CDR3 protein: CASRGTSGTYEQYF
D gene: TRBD2
V gene: TRBV2
J gene: TRBJ2-7
CDR3 length: 14
clone size: few

CDR3 DNA: TGTGCCAGCAGTTTCTCTAGCGGGAGAAGGAACACCGGGGAGCTGTTTTTT
CDR3 protein: CASSFSSGRRNTGELFF
D gene: TRBD2
V gene: TRBV27
J gene: TRBJ2-2
CDR3 length: 17
clone size: .

CDR3 DNA: TGTGCCAGCAGCCGAGTAGGGGACCGATCCTACGAGCAGTACTTC
CDR3 protein: CASSRVGDRSYEQYF
D gene: .
V gene: TRBV6-1
J gene: TRBJ2-7
CDR3 length: 15
clone size: once

CDR3 DNA: TGTGCCAGCAGTCGCCAGACCGGGACAGGGTACAATCAGCCCCAGCATTTT
CDR3 protein: CASSRQTGTGYNQPQHF
D gene: TRBD1
V gene: TRBV28
J gene: TRBJ1-5
CDR3 length: 17
clone size: .

CDR3 DNA: TGTGCCAGCAGTTCCCGAGACGGACTATTTGGGTTCTTC
CDR3 protein: CASSSRDGLFGFF
D gene: .
V gene: TRBV2
J gene: TRBJ2-1
CDR3 length: 13
clone size: .

CDR3 DNA: TGTGCCAGCAGTGAAATGTATACGCAGTATTTT
CDR3 protein: CASSEMYTQYF
D gene: .
V gene: TRBV6-1
J gene: TRBJ2-3
CDR3 length: 11
clone size: .

CDR3 DNA: TGCGCCAGCAGCTTGCAAGGGGCAACTAATGAAAAACTGTTTTTT
CDR3 protein: CASSLQGATNEKLFF
D gene: .
V gene: TRBV5-1
J gene: TRBJ1-4
CDR3 length: 15
clone size: .

CDR3 DNA: TGTGCCAGCAGCGTAGTGACAAGGGGAGAAGCTTTCTTT
CDR3 protein: CASSVVTRGEAFF
D gene: .
V gene: TRBV9
J gene: TRBJ1-1
CDR3 length: 13
clone size: few

CDR3 DNA: TGCAGCGTTGGTCTAGCGGGAGTCGCCTACGAGCAGTACTTC
CDR3 protein: CSVGLAGVAYEQYF
D gene: TRBD2
V gene: TRBV29-1
J gene: TRBJ2-7
CDR3 length: 14
clone size: .

CDR3 DNA: TGCAGTGCTCACAGGGAGAACACCATATATTTT
CDR3 protein: CSAHRENTIYF
D gene: .
V gene: TRBV20-1
J gene: TRBJ1-3
CDR3 length: 11
clone size: .

CDR3 DNA: TGCGCCAGCAGCCAAGATAGGTTTACAGGGGGACAGGGTCCGGACGAGCAGTACTTC
CDR3 protein: CASSQDRFTGGQGPDEQYF
D gene: TRBD1
V gene: TRBV4-3
J gene: TRBJ2-7
CDR3 length: 19
clone size: few

CDR3 DNA: TGTGCCAGCAGTGAAGTAGGCCAGAACAATCAGCCCCAGCATTTT
CDR3 protein: CASSEVGQNNQPQHF
D gene: .
V gene: TRBV6-1
J gene: TRBJ1-5
CDR3 length: 15
clone size: .

CDR3 DNA: TGCGCCAGCAGCTTGGCTGAGGGATTGGGCACCGGGGAGCTGTTTTTT
CDR3 protein: CASSLAEGLGTGELFF
D gene: .
V gene: TRBV5-1
J gene: TRBJ2-2
CDR3 length: 16
clone size: few

CDR3 DNA: TGCGCCAGCAGCTTGGCCGTGGGACAGAACTCTGGAAACACCATATATTTT
CDR3 protein: CASSLAVGQNSGNTIYF
D gene: TRBD1
V gene: TRBV5-1
J gene: TRBJ1-3
CDR3 length: 17
clone size: .

CDR3 DNA: TGTGCCAGCTCGTATACCTATCCTGACAATGAGCAGTTCTTC
CDR3 protein: CASSYTYPDNEQFF
D gene: .
V gene: TRBV18
J gene: TRBJ2-1
CDR3 length: 14
clone size: .

CDR3 DNA: TGTGCCAGCTCACCCGACAGGGGGGTAAACACTGAAGCTTTCTTT
CDR3 protein: CASSPDRGVNTEAFF
D gene: TRBD1
V gene: TRBV18
J gene: TRBJ1-1
CDR3 length: 15
clone size: .

CDR3 DNA: TGTGCCAGTAGCTCGGGGGGTTACGAGCAGTACTTC
CDR3 protein: CASSSGGYEQYF
D gene: TRBD2
V gene: TRBV28
J gene: TRBJ2-7
CDR3 length: 12
clone size: .

CDR3 DNA: TGCAGCGGGGGGGGAGCGGGAGGACGATCCTACAATGAGCAGTTCTTC
CDR3 protein: CSGGGAGGRSYNEQFF
D gene: TRBD2
V gene: TRBV29-1
J gene: TRBJ2-1
CDR3 length: 16
clone size: .